This is a list of T cell receptor beta chains from one sample in a study of OX40 agonist ivuxolimab in advanced cancers. Data came from immunoSEQ multiplex PCR; TCRdb stores just in-frame clones and leaves some out. The sample comprises some 72,000 clones, approximately 90% of which are singletons, and about 0.54% rests with the top ten. Sequenced here: CD4+ or CD8+ T cells sorted from blood, sampled in a trial of the OX40 agonist ivuxolimab. Receptors originate from an adult with an advanced solid tumor such as melanoma, head and neck, liver or kidney cancer. Each CDR3 is given with its conserved first and last residue. Clone size is shown for a subset of rows, as once, few, many or a class of expanded clone.

TRBJ2-1,once,TRBV18,CASSQVAGSSYNEQFF
TRBJ2-5,.,TRBV7-3,CASSLSREETQYF
TRBJ1-1,.,TRBV30,CAWSVRSMGVGNTEAFF
TRBJ2-1,.,TRBV28,CASSLFSPRGLAGGRNEQFF
TRBJ2-7,.,TRBV9,CASSGPGQGTSEQYF
TRBJ2-5,.,TRBV27,CASSDRGTQYF
TRBJ2-7,.,TRBV10-2,CASRAQNFYEQYF
TRBJ2-2,once,TRBV6-4,CASSALAGANTGELFF
TRBJ2-2,.,TRBV15,CATSPRAAPNTGELFF
TRBJ2-3,.,TRBV19,CASRSLGADTQYF
TRBJ2-3,.,TRBV5-1,CASSLGGNDGDTQYF
TRBJ2-1,.,TRBV28,CASRNHGLAGRNEQFF
TRBJ2-1,.,TRBV27,CASNWGARGEQFF
TRBJ1-2,.,TRBV12-5,CASGLGPSGANYGYTF
TRBJ2-7,once,TRBV6-1,CASSERGQIRYEQYF
TRBJ1-4,.,TRBV5-1,CASSRRVTNEKLFF
TRBJ1-1,.,TRBV28,CASSLSNRGNTEAFF
TRBJ1-1,.,TRBV7-8,CASSLANRNTEAFF
TRBJ2-1,once,TRBV6-4,CASSVIGGSYNEQFF
TRBJ2-1,.,TRBV28,CASSPWTDSSYNEQFF
TRBJ2-2,.,TRBV11-3,CASSFILIPSGSMRTGELFF